The text below deals with one T cell receptor beta chain. This clonotype was seen at least ten times. Which antigen it targets is not known. The input lacks base qualities; no much larger clone sits a single base away. This entry is derived from a study of response to subunit inactivated influenza vaccine (dated by TCRdb to 2016 to 2019). In terms of the full investigation: The study used deep quantitative T cell receptor repertoire profiling to track responses to a trivalent subunit inactivated influenza vaccine.

The library was made by RT-PCR. This sample was sequenced with an Illumina HiSeq 2500. TCRdb reran the public reads through fastp at Q25 and MiXCR, keeping productive beta chains. Rows are unified per CDR3 protein, each entry keeping the most common DNA and genes. The sample table contains 200,000 to 300,000 distinct CDR3 sequences; only one count was recorded for 12% of them. The ten largest clones represent 7.8% of the sample. Results and caveats for the whole study, not just this receptor: The authors suggested that each seasonal influenza vaccination may recruit only a limited number of new T cells.

Based on the germline V gene, the CDR1 and CDR2 sequences are SNHLY and FYNNEI. V and J lose 7 bases and 2 bases, and a span of 8 bases separates them. The CDR3 runs 12 amino acids, cysteine and phenylalanine included. Left in the record is the CDR3 DNA by itself, 36 bases read in frame from the first base. This receptor was taken from a man aged 50 or older who received an inactivated influenza vaccine. Donor details come from another sample of the same person, matched by shared clones. The rearrangement joined TRBV2 to TRBJ1-2; the D gene assignment is ambiguous. The sample here was non-naive T cells sorted from PBMCs, taken around two weeks before vaccination. The cell subset or site label, as the study defines it: memory T cell fraction. The nucleotide sequence reads TGTGCCAGCACTCTTACGAACTATGGCTACACCTTC. It specifies CASTLTNYGYTF.